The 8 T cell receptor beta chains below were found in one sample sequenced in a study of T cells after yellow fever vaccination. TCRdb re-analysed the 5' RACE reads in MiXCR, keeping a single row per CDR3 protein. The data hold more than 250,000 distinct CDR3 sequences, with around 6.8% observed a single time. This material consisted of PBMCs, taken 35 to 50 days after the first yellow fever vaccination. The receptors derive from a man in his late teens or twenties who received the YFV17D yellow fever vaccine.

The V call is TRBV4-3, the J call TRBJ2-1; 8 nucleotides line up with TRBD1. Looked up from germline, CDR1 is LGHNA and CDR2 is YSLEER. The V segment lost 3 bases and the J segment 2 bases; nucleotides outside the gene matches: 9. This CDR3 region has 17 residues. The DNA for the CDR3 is TGCGCCAGCAGCCAGGACAGGGTCGGTTATCCCTACAATGAGCAGTTCTTC. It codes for CASSQDRVGYPYNEQFF.

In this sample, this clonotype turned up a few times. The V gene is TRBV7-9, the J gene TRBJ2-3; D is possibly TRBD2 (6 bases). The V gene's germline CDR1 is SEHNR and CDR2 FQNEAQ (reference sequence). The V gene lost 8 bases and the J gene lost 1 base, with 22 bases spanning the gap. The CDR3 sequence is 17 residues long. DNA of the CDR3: TGTGCCAGCTCCAGTGGCCTCTTGCGGGGTGGCACAGATACGCAGTATTTT. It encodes CASSSGLLRGGTDTQYF.

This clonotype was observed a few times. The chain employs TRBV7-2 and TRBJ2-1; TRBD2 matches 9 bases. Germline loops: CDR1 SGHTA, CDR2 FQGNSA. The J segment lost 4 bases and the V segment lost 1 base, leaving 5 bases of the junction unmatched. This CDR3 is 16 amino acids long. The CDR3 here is CASSLGSGGPYNEQFF. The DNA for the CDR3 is TGTGCCAGCAGCTTAGGGAGCGGGGGGCCTTACAATGAGCAGTTCTTC.

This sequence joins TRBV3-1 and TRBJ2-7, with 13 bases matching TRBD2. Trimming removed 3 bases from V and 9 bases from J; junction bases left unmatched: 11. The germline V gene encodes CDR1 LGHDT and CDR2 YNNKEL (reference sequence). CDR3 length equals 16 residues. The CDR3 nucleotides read TGTGCCAGCAGCCACTCCGAGGGACTAGCGGGGTTGGCGCAGTACTTC. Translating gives CASSHSEGLAGLAQYF.

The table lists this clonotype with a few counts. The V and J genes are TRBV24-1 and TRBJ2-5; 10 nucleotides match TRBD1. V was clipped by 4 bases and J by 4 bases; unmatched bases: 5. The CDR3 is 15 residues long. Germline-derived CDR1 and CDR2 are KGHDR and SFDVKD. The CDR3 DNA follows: TGTGCCACCAGTGAACCGACAGGGGGCACAGAGACCCAGTACTTC. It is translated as CATSEPTGGTETQYF.

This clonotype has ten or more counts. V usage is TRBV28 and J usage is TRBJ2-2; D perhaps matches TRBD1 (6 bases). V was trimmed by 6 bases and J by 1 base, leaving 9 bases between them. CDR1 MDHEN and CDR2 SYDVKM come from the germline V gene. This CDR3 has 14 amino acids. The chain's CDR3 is CASRTGQNTGELFF. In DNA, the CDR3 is TGTGCCAGCAGGACGGGACAGAACACCGGGGAGCTGTTTTTT.

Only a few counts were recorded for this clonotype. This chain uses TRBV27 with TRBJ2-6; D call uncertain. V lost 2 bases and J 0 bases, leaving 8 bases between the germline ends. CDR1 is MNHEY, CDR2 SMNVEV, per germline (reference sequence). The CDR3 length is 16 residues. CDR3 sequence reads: CASSLRRTSGANVLTF. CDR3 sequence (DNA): TGTGCCAGCAGTTTAAGGCGGACCTCTGGGGCCAACGTCCTGACTTTC. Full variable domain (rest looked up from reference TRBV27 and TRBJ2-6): EAQVTQNPRYLITVTGKKLTVTCSQNMNHEYMSWYRQDPGLGLRQIYYSMNVEVTDKGDVPEGYKVSRKEKRNFPLILESPSPNQTSLYFCASSLRRTSGANVLTFGAGSRLTVL.

The CDR3 sequence: CASSFVGTPYEQYF. CDR3 bases: TGTGCCAGCAGCTTCGTCGGGACACCATACGAGCAGTACTTC. V and J are TRBV5-4 and TRBJ2-7; TRBD1 is a possible D gene (6 bases). CDR1 is SGHNT, CDR2 YYREEE, per germline (reference sequence). The CDR3 covers 14 residues. V was trimmed by 2 bases and J by 4 bases, leaving 13 bases between them.